A selection of T cell receptor beta chains follows, all from one sample in a study of blood T cell repertoires in COVID-19. The table came from immunoSEQ multiplex PCR; TCRdb's copy has only in-frame clones and leaves some out. This sample carries approximately 300,000 clones, approximately 84% of them seen once, and the ten largest clones take 8% to 13%. Sequencing used PBMCs or T cells enriched from blood (not recorded which). The source of these receptors is a woman under 30 who had recovered from COVID-19. Each CDR3 is given with its conserved first and last residue. Each record gives: J gene, clone size, D gene, V gene, CDR3 DNA, CDR3 protein. The D gene is left open where the match is weak. A row's size may be missing; if present it is once, few, many or a size class.

J: TRBJ2-5
size: NA
D: TRBD1
V: TRBV28
DNA: TGTGCCAGCAGCCCTACAGGGGGCGGTCGGGAGACCCAGTACTTC
CDR3: CASSPTGGGRETQYF

J: TRBJ2-5
size: NA
D: NA
V: TRBV18
DNA: TGTGCCAGCTCACTTCCGGGTATGGAGACCCAGTACTTC
CDR3: CASSLPGMETQYF

J: TRBJ1-4
size: NA
D: NA
V: TRBV6-5
DNA: TGTGCCAGCAGTTACTACAATGGCGGTAATGAAAAACTGTTTTTT
CDR3: CASSYYNGGNEKLFF

J: TRBJ1-1
size: NA
D: NA
V: TRBV2
DNA: TGTGCCAGCAGTGTTCAGGGATACACTGAAGCTTTCTTT
CDR3: CASSVQGYTEAFF

J: TRBJ1-1
size: NA
D: NA
V: TRBV6-5
DNA: TGTGCCAGCAGTTACTTCGGGCAGGTAACGGGGACTTTCTTT
CDR3: CASSYFGQVTGTFF

J: TRBJ1-1
size: once
D: NA
V: TRBV14
DNA: TGTGCCAGCAGCCAACGGAGCACTGAAGCTTTCTTT
CDR3: CASSQRSTEAFF

J: TRBJ1-1
size: NA
D: NA
V: TRBV4-1
DNA: TGCGCCAGCAGCGACCGCAGGGTTTCCACTGAAGCTTTCTTT
CDR3: CASSDRRVSTEAFF

J: TRBJ1-1
size: NA
D: TRBD1
V: TRBV9
DNA: TGTGCCAGCAGCTCCTTCGGACAGGGTGTCACTGAAGCTTTCTTT
CDR3: CASSSFGQGVTEAFF

J: TRBJ2-7
size: NA
D: TRBD1
V: TRBV5-1
DNA: TGCGCCAGCAGCTTGAGGTCGCTTGGGACAGGTCCCTACGAGCAGTACTTC
CDR3: CASSLRSLGTGPYEQYF

J: TRBJ1-6
size: NA
D: TRBD1
V: TRBV11-2
DNA: TGTGCCAGCAGCTCTCAGGGGGCGAGTAATTCACCCCTCCACTTT
CDR3: CASSSQGASNSPLHF

J: TRBJ1-2
size: NA
D: NA
V: TRBV9
DNA: TGTGCCAGCAGCGTAGAGGCAGCGATTACTAACTATGGCTACACCTTC
CDR3: CASSVEAAITNYGYTF